This T cell receptor (beta chain) was retrieved from a study of blood T cell repertoires in COVID-19. Study context: The analysed material was cDNA or gDNA that came from T cells, B-cell-depleted T cells, or PBMCs.

The CDR3 length is 13 residues. V was pared by 5 bases and J by 7 bases, with 9 bases between. CDR1 is MNHEY and CDR2 is SVGEGT in the germline V gene. Per the authors' pipeline: Amplified reference gene primers provided the basis for estimating nucleated cell counts. Clones were sequenced by immunoSEQ multiplex PCR, and TCRdb holds only the in-frame ones, with some missing. V, J and clone size derive from that table, while D and trimming were established from the DNA sequence. Of approximately 190,000 clones listed, around nine tenths are singletons. The receptor's source is a woman aged 35 to 49 who had recovered from COVID-19. Sequencing was carried out using peripheral blood. The rearrangement uses TRBV6-2 or TRBV6-3 and TRBJ1-6; perhaps TRBD1 as D (5 bases). The CDR3 DNA follows: TGTGCCAGCAGTCTTGACAGAAATTCACCCCTCCACTTT. This gives the protein CASSLDRNSPLHF.